The entry below describes one TCR beta chain. The data belong to a study of technical replicates of blood from a few donors. Some clones are missing from TCRdb's copy, which holds only in-frame ones; the method was immunoSEQ multiplex PCR. The sample yields roughly 60,000 clones, 91% seen once. Per the germline V gene, CDR1 is SEHNR and CDR2 is FQNEAQ (reference sequence). The CDR3 is 14 residues long. V dropped 1 base and J dropped 11; count of bases not matched to a gene: 10. The J gene is TRBJ1-1, the V gene TRBV7-9, with 7 bases lining up with TRBD1. Input material: PBMCs. This receptor was taken from a human donor in good health. Some clones in this sample may be carry-over from other donors' samples. The CDR3 region is CASSLDVTGAGAFF. CDR3 nucleotides: TGTGCCAGCAGCTTAGATGTTACAGGGGCCGGGGCTTTCTTT.